This T cell receptor beta chain is drawn from a study of blood T cell repertoires in COVID-19. Per germline, CDR1 SGDLS and CDR2 YYNGEE. V lost 2 bases, J lost 7 bases, and 3 bases lay in between. The CDR3 extends over 10 amino acids. Per the study methods: Reference gene primer amplification gave nucleated cell count estimates. Some clones are missing from TCRdb's copy, which holds only in-frame ones; the method was immunoSEQ multiplex PCR. That table is the source of V, J and clone size, and D and trimming were worked out from the DNA. The sample gives under 150,000 clones, 70% to 90% of which show up once; approximately 3.6% is in the top ten.

The clonotype originates from a man aged 35 to 55 with acute or convalescent COVID-19. The rearrangement links TRBV9 to TRBJ1-1; D ambiguous. The specimen was peripheral blood. This chain's CDR3 is CASSVVEAFF. In DNA, the CDR3 is TGTGCCAGCAGCGTCGTTGAAGCTTTCTTT.